The next 21 T cell receptor beta chains were all read from a single sample in a study of blood T cell repertoires in COVID-19. Generated by immunoSEQ multiplex PCR, the TCRdb table keeps only in-frame clones and is missing some. The table has about 99,000 clones, about 91% seen once. Sequenced sample: peripheral blood. Receptors originate from a human donor in a cohort sampled during active COVID-19.

This clone appeared once. V usage is TRBV6-5 and J usage is TRBJ1-6; 10 nucleotides line up with TRBD1. The CDR3 has 13 amino acids. Germline CDR1 and CDR2: MNHEY and SVGAGI. V shed 8 bases, J shed 8 bases, and the junction held 3 bases outside the gene matches. The CDR3 sequence: CASGDRGYSPLHF. In DNA, the CDR3 is TGTGCCAGCGGGGACAGGGGATATTCACCCCTCCACTTT.

The V gene is TRBV28, the J gene TRBJ2-6; TRBD1 aligns across 7 bases. This CDR3 is 15 amino acids long. Losses at the gene ends were 7 bases for V and 0 bases for J; bases not matched to a gene: 3. Germline-derived CDR1 and CDR2 are MDHEN and SYDVKM. CDR3 in DNA: TGTGCCAGCACCGACAGGGACTCTGGGGCCAACGTCCTGACTTTC. It is translated as CASTDRDSGANVLTF. Based on the CDR3 plus reference TRBV28 and TRBJ2-6, the full variable domain is DVKVTQSSRYLVKRTGEKVFLECVQDMDHENMFWYRQDPGLGLRLIYFSYDVKMKEKGDIPEGYSVSREKKERFSLILESASTNQTSMYLCASTDRDSGANVLTFGAGSRLTVL.

The rearrangement joins TRBV19 to TRBJ1-5; possible D gene TRBD1, 6 bases. Germline V gene data show CDR1 as LNHDA and CDR2 as SQIVND (reference sequence). CDR3 length equals 14 residues. With 5 bases removed from V and 3 bases from J, the gap between germline ends came to 11 bases. CDR3 region: CASSQGYVNQPQHF. Here the CDR3 DNA reads TGTGCCAGTAGTCAGGGGTACGTCAATCAGCCCCAGCATTTT.

The chain combines TRBV4-1 with TRBJ2-7; D is perhaps TRBD2 (6 bases). From germline, CDR1 is MGHRA and CDR2 YSYEKL. The V and J ends lost 0 bases and 1 base respectively, with 13 bases between them. The CDR3 has 16 residues. CDR3 nucleotides: TGCGCCAGCAGCCAAGATCTGGGGGGAGGTTCCTACGAGCAGTACTTC. Amino acids: CASSQDLGGGSYEQYF.

About this clone: Compared with germline, one end of the junction differs, possibly owing to a read error. The chain is built from TRBV6-2 or TRBV6-3 and TRBJ2-7; D perhaps matches TRBD2 (6 bases). CDR3 length: 14 residues. Germline V gives CDR1 MNHEY, CDR2 SVGEGT. The CDR3 spells CASNPTSLSSEQYF. CDR3 in DNA: TGTGCCAGCAACCCGACTAGTCTATCCTCCGAGCAGTACTTC.

The V call is TRBV2, the J call TRBJ2-3; possible D gene TRBD2, 6 bases. The germline V and J ends were trimmed by 2 bases and 2 bases, with 11 bases remaining between them. The CDR3 runs to 15 residues. CDR1 is SNHLY, CDR2 FYNNEI, per germline. The CDR3 is CASSESSVDTDTQYF. CDR3 sequence (DNA): TGTGCCAGCAGTGAATCTAGCGTGGACACAGATACGCAGTATTTT. Using reference TRBV2 and TRBJ2-3 for the parts outside the CDR3, the full variable domain is EPEVTQTPSHQVTQMGQEVILRCVPISNHLYFYWYRQILGQKVEFLVSFYNNEISEKSEIFDDQFSVERPDGSNFTLKIRSTKLEDSAMYFCASSESSVDTDTQYFGPGTRLTVL.

The V call is TRBV5-1, the J call TRBJ2-1, with TRBD1 as a possible D gene (6 bases). This CDR3 has 13 residues. V lost 0 bases and J lost 9, with 10 bases in between. Germline values: CDR1 SGHRS, CDR2 YFSETQ. The chain's CDR3 is CASSLEGVGEQFF. The CDR3 DNA reads TGCGCCAGCAGCTTGGAGGGGGTAGGTGAGCAGTTCTTC.

In this sample, this clone turned up once. The chain links TRBV2 to TRBJ2-1, with 11 nucleotides matching TRBD2. The CDR3 runs 16 residues. Germline loops: CDR1 SNHLY, CDR2 FYNNEI. After removal of 5 bases from V and 4 bases from J, the junction contained 7 bases not matched to a gene. The CDR3 region is CASSKEGTSGYNEQFF. DNA of the CDR3: TGTGCCAGCAGTAAAGAAGGGACTAGCGGATACAATGAGCAGTTCTTC.

The chain carries TRBV24-1 and TRBJ2-3; 11 positions agree with TRBD2. Germline CDR1 KGHDR, CDR2 SFDVKD. The CDR3 spans 15 residues. V was pared by 7 bases and J by 8 bases, with 10 bases of the junction left unmatched. The CDR3 nucleotides are TGTGCCACCAGCGCCGGTGGGACTAGCGGATTTACGCAGTATTTT. As protein: CATSAGGTSGFTQYF.

The gene calls are TRBV9 and TRBJ2-7, with 12 bases lining up with TRBD1. This CDR3 has 15 amino acids. V trimming: 1 base; J trimming: 2 bases; junction bases outside the gene matches: 1. CDR1 is SGDLS and CDR2 is YYNGEE in the germline V gene. CDR3 protein: CASSVWDRGPYEQYF. The CDR3 region has the DNA TGTGCCAGCAGCGTATGGGACAGGGGGCCCTACGAGCAGTACTTC.

The V and J genes are TRBV6-6 and TRBJ1-1; no firm D call. There are 12 residues in the CDR3. V was shortened by 8 bases and J by 2 bases, with 9 bases between the two germline ends. The germline V gene has CDR1 MNHNY and CDR2 SVGAGI (reference sequence). The CDR3 nucleotides are TGTGCCAGCCTATCAGGAAACACTGAAGCTTTCTTT. Amino acids: CASLSGNTEAFF.

V is TRBV5-1 and J is TRBJ2-7; D is possibly TRBD1 (5 bases). The V gene lost 2 bases and the J gene lost 1 base, with 10 bases spanning the gap. The CDR3 runs to 14 residues. Germline V gene data show CDR1 as SGHRS and CDR2 as YFSETQ. CDR3 DNA sequence: TGCGCCAGCAGCTTTTGGCAGGGTTCCTACGAGCAGTACTTC. It codes for CASSFWQGSYEQYF.

V gene TRBV6-2 or TRBV6-3 combines with J gene TRBJ2-3; D is unresolved. V lost 2 bases and J 5 bases, leaving 11 bases between the germline ends. The CDR3 has 14 amino acids. Looked up from germline, CDR1 is MNHEY and CDR2 is SVGEGT. CDR3 sequence (DNA): TGTGCCAGCAGTTACGGATCGGGTGGAGATACGCAGTATTTT. Residues: CASSYGSGGDTQYF.

The gene calls are TRBV19 and TRBJ1-5; possibly TRBD1 for D (5 bases). The V gene lost 1 base and the J gene lost 9 bases, with 19 bases spanning the gap. From germline, CDR1 is LNHDA and CDR2 SQIVND (reference sequence). The CDR3 is 16 residues long. CDR3 amino acids: CASSIGPRADIWPQHF. The DNA for the CDR3 is TGTGCCAGTAGTATAGGGCCCAGGGCCGATATATGGCCCCAGCATTTT.

This chain links TRBV7-2 with TRBJ2-1, with D perhaps matching TRBD1 (6 bases). V dropped 5 bases and J dropped 4 bases, with 24 bases sitting between them. The length of the CDR3 is 18 residues. Germline V gene data show CDR1 as SGHTA and CDR2 as FQGNSA. CDR3: CASSPRDWSGDLYNEQFF. The CDR3, as DNA: TGTGCCAGCAGCCCCCGTGACTGGTCAGGGGATCTATACAATGAGCAGTTCTTC.

The chain joins TRBV24-1 to TRBJ2-3; 8 bases match TRBD1. The V and J ends lost 5 bases and 6 bases, in that order; junction bases with no gene match: 9. The CDR3 is made up of 15 amino acids. Germline loops: CDR1 KGHDR, CDR2 SFDVKD. CDR3 in amino acids: CATSADRGRRDTQYF. CDR3 coding DNA: TGTGCCACCAGTGCCGACAGGGGAAGGAGGGATACGCAGTATTTT.

The table lists this clone with a count of one. This sequence joins TRBV19 and TRBJ1-2, with a possible D match to TRBD1 (5 bases). Germline V gene data show CDR1 as LNHDA and CDR2 as SQIVND (reference sequence). The CDR3 has 14 amino acids. V was trimmed by 10 bases and J by 4 bases, leaving 19 bases between them. CDR3 coding DNA: TGTGCCACCCTTCCGCGCGGCGGGGGCTATGGCTACACCTTC. Translated, it gives CATLPRGGGYGYTF.

The rearrangement uses TRBV4-3 and TRBJ2-7; unclear D gene. V was pared by 4 bases and J by 3 bases, with 19 bases between. This CDR3 comprises 16 residues. Germline-derived CDR1 and CDR2 are LGHNA and YSLEER. The CDR3 DNA reads TGCGCCAGCAGCCTTTCCGCTGGAGACCTGGGCTACGAGCAGTACTTC. Translation gives CASSLSAGDLGYEQYF.

This rearrangement joins TRBV4-2 to TRBJ1-1; D unclear. CDR1 and CDR2 (germline): LGHNA, YNFKEQ. CDR3 length: 15 amino acids. The V end was cut by 2 bases, the J end by 0 bases, with 10 bases between. This chain's CDR3 is CASSQTVSVNTEAFF. In DNA, the CDR3 is TGTGCCAGCAGCCAAACGGTCTCCGTGAACACTGAAGCTTTCTTT.

The CDR3 region is CASTRDRGPNQPQHF. The CDR3, as DNA: TGTGCCAGCACCCGGGACAGGGGGCCCAATCAGCCCCAGCATTTT. This chain connects TRBV6-5 to TRBJ1-5; 12 nucleotides agree with TRBD1. The CDR3 spans 15 residues. The ends lost 7 bases at V and 3 bases at J; junction bases unmatched: 4. CDR1 is MNHEY, CDR2 SVGAGI, per germline.

CDR3 sequence reads: CASSLQGLAHEQYF. CDR3 bases: TGTGCCAGCAGCCTACAGGGGCTCGCTCACGAGCAGTACTTC. This chain connects TRBV3-1 (or the pseudogene TRBV3-2) to TRBJ2-7; 7 bases fit TRBD1. Germline trimming cut 4 bases from V and 5 bases from J; bases unmatched to any gene: 8. The germline CDR1 and CDR2 sequences are LGHDT and YNNKEL (reference sequence). The CDR3 sequence is 14 residues long.